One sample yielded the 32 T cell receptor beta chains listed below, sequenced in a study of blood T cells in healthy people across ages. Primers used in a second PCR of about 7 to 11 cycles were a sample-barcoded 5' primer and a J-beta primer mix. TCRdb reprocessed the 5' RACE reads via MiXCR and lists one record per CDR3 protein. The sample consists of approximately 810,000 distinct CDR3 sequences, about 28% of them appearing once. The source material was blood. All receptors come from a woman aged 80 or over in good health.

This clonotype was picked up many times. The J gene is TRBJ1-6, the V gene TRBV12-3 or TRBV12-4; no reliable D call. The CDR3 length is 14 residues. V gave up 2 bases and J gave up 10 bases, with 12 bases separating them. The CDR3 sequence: CASSLNIDPSPLHF. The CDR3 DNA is TGTGCCAGCAGTTTAAATATAGATCCATCACCCCTCCACTTT.

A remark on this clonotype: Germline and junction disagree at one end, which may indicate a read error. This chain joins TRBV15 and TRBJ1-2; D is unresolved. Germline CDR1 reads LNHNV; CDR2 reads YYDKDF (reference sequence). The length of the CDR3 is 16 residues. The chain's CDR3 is CATSRDRSLLLYGYTF. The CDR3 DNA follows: TGTGCCACCAGCAGAGATAGGAGCCTCCTGCTCTATGGCTATACCTTC.

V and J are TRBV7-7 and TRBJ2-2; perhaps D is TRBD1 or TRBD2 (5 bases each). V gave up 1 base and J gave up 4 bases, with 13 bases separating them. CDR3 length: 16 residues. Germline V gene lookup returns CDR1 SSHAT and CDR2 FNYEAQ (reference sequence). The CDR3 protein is CASSLGDPTFTGELFF. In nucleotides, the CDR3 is TGTGCCAGCAGCTTAGGGGACCCCACCTTCACCGGGGAGCTGTTTTTT.

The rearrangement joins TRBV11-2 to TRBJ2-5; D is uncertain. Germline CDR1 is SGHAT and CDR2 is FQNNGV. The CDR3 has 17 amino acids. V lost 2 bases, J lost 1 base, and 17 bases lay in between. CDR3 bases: TGTGCCAGCAGCTTACATGCAGAGACTGAGATCCAAGAGACCCAGTACTTC. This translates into CASSLHAETEIQETQYF.

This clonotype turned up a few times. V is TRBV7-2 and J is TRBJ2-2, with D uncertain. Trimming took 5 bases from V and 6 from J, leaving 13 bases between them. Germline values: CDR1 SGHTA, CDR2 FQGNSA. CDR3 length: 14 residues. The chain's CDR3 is CASSPKNPPGELFF. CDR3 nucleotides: TGTGCCAGCAGCCCAAAAAATCCTCCCGGGGAGCTGTTTTTT.

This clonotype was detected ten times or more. CDR3 region: CASSGISVRGPYQETQYF. The CDR3 DNA sequence: TGTGCCAGCAGCGGGATAAGTGTCCGGGGGCCGTACCAAGAGACCCAGTACTTC. V gene TRBV5-5 combines with J gene TRBJ2-5; D may be TRBD1 or TRBD2 (6 bases each). CDR3 size: 18 residues. V shed 4 bases and J shed 0 bases, with 22 bases lying between them. Per germline, CDR1 SGHKS and CDR2 YYEKEE (reference sequence).

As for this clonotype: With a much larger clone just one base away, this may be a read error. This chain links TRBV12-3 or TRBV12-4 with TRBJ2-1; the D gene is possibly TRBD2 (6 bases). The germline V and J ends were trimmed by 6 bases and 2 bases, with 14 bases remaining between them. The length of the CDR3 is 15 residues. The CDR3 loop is CASSSREEAYNEQFF. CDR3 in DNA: TGTGCCAGCAGCTCAAGGGAGGAGGCCTACAATGAGCAGTTCTTC.

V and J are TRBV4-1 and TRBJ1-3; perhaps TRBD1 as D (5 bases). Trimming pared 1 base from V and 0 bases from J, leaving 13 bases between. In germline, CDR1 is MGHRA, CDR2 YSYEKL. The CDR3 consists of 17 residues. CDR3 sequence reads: CASSQGDSSSSGNTIYF. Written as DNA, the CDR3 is TGCGCCAGCAGCCAAGGTGACAGCTCATCCTCTGGAAACACCATATATTTT.

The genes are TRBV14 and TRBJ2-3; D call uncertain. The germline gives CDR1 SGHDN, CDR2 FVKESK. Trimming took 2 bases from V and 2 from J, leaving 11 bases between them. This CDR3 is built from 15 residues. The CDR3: CASSQLGSVTDTQYF. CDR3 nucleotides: TGTGCCAGCAGCCAACTGGGGTCGGTCACAGATACGCAGTATTTT.

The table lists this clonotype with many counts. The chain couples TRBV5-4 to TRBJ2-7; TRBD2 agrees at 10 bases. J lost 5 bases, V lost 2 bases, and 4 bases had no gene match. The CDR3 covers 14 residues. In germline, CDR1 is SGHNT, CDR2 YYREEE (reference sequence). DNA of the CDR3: TGTGCCAGCAGCTTTAGCGGGGGGTTCAACGAGCAGTACTTC. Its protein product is CASSFSGGFNEQYF.

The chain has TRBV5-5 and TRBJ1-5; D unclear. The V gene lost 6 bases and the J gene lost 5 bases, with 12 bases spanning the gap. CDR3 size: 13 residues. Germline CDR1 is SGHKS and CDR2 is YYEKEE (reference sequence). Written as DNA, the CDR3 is TGTGCCAGCACCCGTGGGAAGGATCAGCCCCAGCATTTT. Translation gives CASTRGKDQPQHF. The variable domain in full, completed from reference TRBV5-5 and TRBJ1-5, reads DAGVTQSPTHLIKTRGQQVTLRCSPISGHKSVSWYQQVLGQGPQFIFQYYEKEERGRGNFPDRFSARQFPNYSSELNVNALLLGDSALYLCASTRGKDQPQHFGDGTRLSIL.

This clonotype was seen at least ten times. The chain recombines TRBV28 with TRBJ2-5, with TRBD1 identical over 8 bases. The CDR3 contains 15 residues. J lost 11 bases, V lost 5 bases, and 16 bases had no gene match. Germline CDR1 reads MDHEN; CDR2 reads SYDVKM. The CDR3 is CASSDRDRLTGEQYF. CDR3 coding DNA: TGTGCCAGCAGTGACAGGGACAGGTTAACGGGGGAGCAGTACTTC.

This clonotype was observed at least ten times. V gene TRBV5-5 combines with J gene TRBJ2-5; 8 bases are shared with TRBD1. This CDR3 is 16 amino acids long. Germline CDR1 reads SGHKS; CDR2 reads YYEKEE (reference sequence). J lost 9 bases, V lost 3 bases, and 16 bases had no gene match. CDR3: CASSSAAGTGLSAQYF. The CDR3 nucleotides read TGTGCCAGCAGCTCAGCGGCCGGGACAGGACTTTCGGCCCAGTACTTC.

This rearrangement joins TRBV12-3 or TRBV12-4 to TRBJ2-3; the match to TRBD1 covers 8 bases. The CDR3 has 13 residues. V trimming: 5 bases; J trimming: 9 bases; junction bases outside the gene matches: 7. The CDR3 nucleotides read TGTGCCAGCAGTCGAAACGACAGGGGCACGCAGTATTTT. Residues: CASSRNDRGTQYF.

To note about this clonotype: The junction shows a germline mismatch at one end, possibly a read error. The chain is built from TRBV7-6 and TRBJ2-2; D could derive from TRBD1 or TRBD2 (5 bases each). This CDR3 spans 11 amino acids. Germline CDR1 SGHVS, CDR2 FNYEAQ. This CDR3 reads CASSLGRDLFF. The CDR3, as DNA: TGTGCCAGCAGCTTAGGCAGGGACCTGTTTTTT.

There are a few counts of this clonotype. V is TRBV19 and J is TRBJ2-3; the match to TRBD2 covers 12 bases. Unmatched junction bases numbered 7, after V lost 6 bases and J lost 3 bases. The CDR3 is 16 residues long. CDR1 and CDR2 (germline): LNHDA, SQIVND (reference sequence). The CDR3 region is CASSTTSGGTTDTQYF. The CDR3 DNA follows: TGTGCCAGTAGCACGACTAGCGGGGGAACTACAGATACGCAGTATTTT. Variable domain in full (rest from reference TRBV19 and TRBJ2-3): DGGITQSPKYLFRKEGQNVTLSCEQNLNHDAMYWYRQDPGQGLRLIYYSQIVNDFQKGDIAEGYSVSREKKESFPLTVTSAQKNPTAFYLCASSTTSGGTTDTQYFGPGTRLTVL.

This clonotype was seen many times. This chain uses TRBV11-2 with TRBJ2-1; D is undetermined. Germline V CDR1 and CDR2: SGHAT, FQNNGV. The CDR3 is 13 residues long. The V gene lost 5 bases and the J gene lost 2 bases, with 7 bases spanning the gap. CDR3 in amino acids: CASSPTPYNEQFF. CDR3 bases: TGTGCCAGCAGCCCAACCCCCTACAATGAGCAGTTCTTC.

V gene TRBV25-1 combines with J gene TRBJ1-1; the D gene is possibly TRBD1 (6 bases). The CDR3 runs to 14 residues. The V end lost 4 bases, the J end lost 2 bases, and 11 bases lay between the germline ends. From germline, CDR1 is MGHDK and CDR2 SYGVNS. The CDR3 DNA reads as TGTGCCAGCAGTGCGGGACACACAAACACTGAAGCTTTCTTT. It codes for CASSAGHTNTEAFF.

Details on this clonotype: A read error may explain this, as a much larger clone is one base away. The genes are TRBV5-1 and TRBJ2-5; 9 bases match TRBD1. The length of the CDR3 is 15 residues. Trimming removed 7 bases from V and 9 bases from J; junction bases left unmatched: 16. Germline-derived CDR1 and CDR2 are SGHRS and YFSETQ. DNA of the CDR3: TGCGCCAGCGGCCTCACAGGGGGCGCCGAGGAGCCCCAGTACTTC. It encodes CASGLTGGAEEPQYF.

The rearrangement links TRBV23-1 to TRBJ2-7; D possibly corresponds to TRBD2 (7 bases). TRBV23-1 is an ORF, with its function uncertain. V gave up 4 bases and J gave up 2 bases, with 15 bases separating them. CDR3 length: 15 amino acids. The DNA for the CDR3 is TGCGCCAGCAGTCTAGGGGGGGGGTTCCCCTACGAGCAGTACTTC. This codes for CASSLGGGFPYEQYF.

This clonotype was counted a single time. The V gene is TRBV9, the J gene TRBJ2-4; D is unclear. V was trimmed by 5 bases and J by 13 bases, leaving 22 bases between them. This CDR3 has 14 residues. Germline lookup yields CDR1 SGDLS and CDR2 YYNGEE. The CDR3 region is CASRNGSSYNGQYF. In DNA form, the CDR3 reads TGTGCCAGCAGAAACGGGTCCTCCTACAATGGGCAGTACTTC.

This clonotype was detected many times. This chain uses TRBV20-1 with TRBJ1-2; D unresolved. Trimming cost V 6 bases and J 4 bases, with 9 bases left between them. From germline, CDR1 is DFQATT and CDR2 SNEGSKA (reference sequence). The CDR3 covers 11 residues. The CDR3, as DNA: TGCAGTGCCACTCGGGGCTATGGCTACACCTTC. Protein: CSATRGYGYTF.

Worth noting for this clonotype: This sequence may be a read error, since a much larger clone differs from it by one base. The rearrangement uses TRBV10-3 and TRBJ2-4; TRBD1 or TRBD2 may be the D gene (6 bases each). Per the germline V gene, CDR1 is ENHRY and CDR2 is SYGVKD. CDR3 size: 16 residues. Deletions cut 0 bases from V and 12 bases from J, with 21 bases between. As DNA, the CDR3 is TGTGCCATCAGTGAGTCGAGGGGGTCAGAGGGACTCGGTCAGTACTTC. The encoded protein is CAISESRGSEGLGQYF.

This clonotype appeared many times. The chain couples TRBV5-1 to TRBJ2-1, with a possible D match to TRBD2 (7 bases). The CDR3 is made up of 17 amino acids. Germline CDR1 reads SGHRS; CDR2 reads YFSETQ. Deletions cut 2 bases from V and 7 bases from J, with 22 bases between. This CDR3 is CASSFRGGAQAWNEQFF. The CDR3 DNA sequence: TGCGCCAGCAGCTTTAGAGGGGGGGCCCAAGCTTGGAATGAGCAGTTCTTC.

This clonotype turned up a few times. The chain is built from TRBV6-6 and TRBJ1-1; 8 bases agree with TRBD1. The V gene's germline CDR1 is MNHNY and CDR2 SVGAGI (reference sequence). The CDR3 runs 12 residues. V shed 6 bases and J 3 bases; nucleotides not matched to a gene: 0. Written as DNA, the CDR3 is TGTGCCAGCAGACAGGGGGACACTGAAGCTTTCTTT. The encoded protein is CASRQGDTEAFF.

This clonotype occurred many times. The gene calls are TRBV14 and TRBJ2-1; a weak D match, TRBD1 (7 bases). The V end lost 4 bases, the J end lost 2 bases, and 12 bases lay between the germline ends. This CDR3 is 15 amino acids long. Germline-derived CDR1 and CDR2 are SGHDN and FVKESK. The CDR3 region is CASSRQGGTYNEQFF. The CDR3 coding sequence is TGTGCCAGCAGCCGCCAGGGGGGTACCTACAATGAGCAGTTCTTC.

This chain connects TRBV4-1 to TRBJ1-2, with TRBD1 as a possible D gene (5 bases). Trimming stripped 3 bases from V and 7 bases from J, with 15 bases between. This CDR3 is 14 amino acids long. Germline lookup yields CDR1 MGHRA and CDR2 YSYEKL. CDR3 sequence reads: CASSQGLASGGYTF. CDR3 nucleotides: TGCGCCAGCAGCCAGGGGCTAGCGTCAGGTGGCTACACCTTC.

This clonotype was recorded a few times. DNA for the CDR3: TGTGCCAGCAGATATTCGGTCCCGAGGGACACTGAAGCTTTCTTT. As protein: CASRYSVPRDTEAFF. The rearrangement joins TRBV6-2 or TRBV6-3 to TRBJ1-1; D uncertain. Germline CDR1 MNHEY, CDR2 SVGEGT. V dropped 6 bases and J dropped 3 bases, with 17 bases sitting between them. The CDR3 is 15 amino acids.

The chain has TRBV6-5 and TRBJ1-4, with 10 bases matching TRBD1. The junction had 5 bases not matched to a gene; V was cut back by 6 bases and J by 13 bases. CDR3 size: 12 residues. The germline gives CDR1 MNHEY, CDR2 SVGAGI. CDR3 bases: TGTGCCAGCAGACCGGGACAGGGGAGACTGTTTTTT. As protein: CASRPGQGRLFF.

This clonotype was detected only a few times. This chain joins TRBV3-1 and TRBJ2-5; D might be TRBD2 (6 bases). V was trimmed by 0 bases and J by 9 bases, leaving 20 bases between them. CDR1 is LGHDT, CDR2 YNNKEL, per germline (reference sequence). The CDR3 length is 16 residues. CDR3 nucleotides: TGTGCCAGCAGCCAAGACGCCAGGGCTGTGGGGGAGGCCCAGTACTTC. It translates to CASSQDARAVGEAQYF.

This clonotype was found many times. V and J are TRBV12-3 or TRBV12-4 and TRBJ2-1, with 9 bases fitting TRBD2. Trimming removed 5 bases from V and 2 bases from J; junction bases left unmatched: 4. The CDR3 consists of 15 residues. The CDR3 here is CASSRGGAAYNEQFF. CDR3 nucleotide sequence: TGTGCCAGCAGTCGCGGGGGGGCGGCCTACAATGAGCAGTTCTTC.

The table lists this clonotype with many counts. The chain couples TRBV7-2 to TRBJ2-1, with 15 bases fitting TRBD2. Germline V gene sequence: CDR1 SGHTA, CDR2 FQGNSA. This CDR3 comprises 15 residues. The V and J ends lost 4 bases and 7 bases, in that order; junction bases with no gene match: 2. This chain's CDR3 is CASSWTSGGVNEQFF. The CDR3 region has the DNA TGTGCCAGCAGCTGGACTAGCGGGGGGGTTAATGAGCAGTTCTTC.